This T cell receptor (beta chain) is from a study of blood T cell repertoires in COVID-19. Study-wide background: COVID-19 samples, acute and convalescent, were from the United States, Italy and Spain. PBMCs, B-cell-depleted T cells, or T cells were the source of the cDNA or gDNA that made up the material.

Germline CDR1 is MNHEY and CDR2 is SMNVEV (reference sequence). This CDR3 comprises 15 residues. J gave up 6 bases and V 3 bases, and 5 bases lay outside the gene matches. Sequencing was performed with immunoSEQ multiplex PCR; in TCRdb, only in-frame clones are kept and a portion is missing. The sample lists over 90,000 clones; over 70% were seen once. The chain links TRBV27 to TRBJ2-1; 10 positions agree with TRBD2. The sample was peripheral blood. The receptor comes from a man older than 75 with active or convalescent COVID-19. This chain's CDR3 is CASSFFASGGNEQFF. The CDR3 DNA reads TGTGCCAGCAGTTTTTTTGCTAGCGGGGGCAATGAGCAGTTCTTC.